The 27 T cell receptor beta chains reported below all come from one sample, sequenced in a study of cytomegalovirus exposure and HLA in healthy donors. The PCR contained 60 Vbeta and 13 Jbeta primers. Profiled with immunoSEQ multiplex PCR; TCRdb holds only in-frame clones, not every one. The profile covers 110,000 to 150,000 clones, with less than 85% appearing a single time and roughly 2% taken by the ten largest. The sequencing sample was made of PBMCs. Receptors were obtained from a woman in her sixties or seventies in good health and CMV-seropositive.

The chain uses TRBV4-1 and TRBJ2-1; 9 bases map to TRBD2. The V gene end was trimmed by 10 bases and the J gene end by 5 bases; junction bases not matched to a gene: 12. Looked up from germline, CDR1 is MGHRA and CDR2 is YSYEKL. The CDR3 is 15 residues long. The CDR3 region has the DNA TGCGCCAACCGTTCGGGCGGGAGGGCCGACAATGAGCAGTTCTTC. This sequence encodes CANRSGGRADNEQFF.

This clone has only a few counts. The V call is TRBV7-9, the J call TRBJ2-1; possibly TRBD2 for D (5 bases). V was trimmed by 2 bases and J by 3 bases, leaving 11 bases between them. This CDR3 is 15 amino acids long. CDR1 and CDR2 from the germline V gene are SEHNR and FQNEAQ (reference sequence). CDR3 region: CASSLTAANYNEQFF. The CDR3 bases are TGTGCCAGCAGCTTAACAGCGGCCAACTACAATGAGCAGTTCTTC.

V and J are TRBV18 and TRBJ2-7; 9 nucleotides agree with TRBD2. V lost 4 bases to trimming and J lost 2 bases; unmatched junction nucleotides: 9. In germline, CDR1 is KGHSH, CDR2 LQKENI. The CDR3 has 16 residues. The CDR3 region has the DNA TGTGCCAGCTCACTCCTAAGACTAGCGGATCCCTACGAGCAGTACTTC. Encoded protein: CASSLLRLADPYEQYF.

The rearrangement links TRBV5-1 to TRBJ2-1, with D tentatively TRBD1 (6 bases). This CDR3 has 14 amino acids. CDR1 and CDR2 (germline): SGHRS, YFSETQ. V was trimmed by 4 bases and J by 9 bases, leaving 17 bases between them. The CDR3 DNA reads as TGCGCCAGCAGCCCAGTGGGGGCGAGGGGTGAGCAGTTCTTC. Translating gives CASSPVGARGEQFF.

The J gene is TRBJ2-3, the V gene TRBV7-9; 7 bases align to TRBD2. The ends lost 3 bases at V and 5 bases at J; junction bases unmatched: 5. The germline V gene has CDR1 SEHNR and CDR2 FQNEAQ (reference sequence). This CDR3 has 14 amino acids. The CDR3 DNA reads as TGTGCCAGCAGCTTGGGGACTATAAAAGATACGCAGTATTTT. This gives the protein CASSLGTIKDTQYF.

The sample holds one count of this clone. The V call is TRBV6-5, the J call TRBJ2-7; 8 bases align to TRBD2. The CDR3 length is 14 residues. Germline V gene data show CDR1 as MNHEY and CDR2 as SVGAGI. Trimming removed 3 bases from V and 3 bases from J; junction bases left unmatched: 4. CDR3 coding DNA: TGTGCCAGCAGTTATGATAGCGGGAACTACGAGCAGTACTTC. This encodes CASSYDSGNYEQYF.

This chain uses TRBV7-9 with TRBJ1-1; TRBD1 matches 10 bases. The CDR3 is 15 residues long. Germline loops: CDR1 SEHNR, CDR2 FQNEAQ (reference sequence). V was clipped by 6 bases and J by 1 base; unmatched bases: 5. CDR3 protein: CASRSGTGENTEAFF. For the CDR3, the DNA is TGTGCCAGCAGATCCGGGACAGGGGAGAACACTGAAGCTTTCTTT.

The genes are TRBV11-2 and TRBJ1-1; a weak D match, TRBD1 (6 bases). The germline gives CDR1 SGHAT, CDR2 FQNNGV. V was shortened by 5 bases and J by 8 bases, with 21 bases between the two germline ends. The CDR3 length is 15 residues. The CDR3 reads CASSPGRRGRREAFF. The CDR3 region has the DNA TGTGCCAGCAGCCCGGGCCGCAGGGGCCGTCGAGAAGCTTTCTTT.

This chain connects TRBV27 to TRBJ2-6, with TRBD2 identical over 7 bases. With 5 bases clipped from V and 0 bases from J, the junction kept 7 bases outside the gene matches. Germline values: CDR1 MNHEY, CDR2 SMNVEV (reference sequence). This CDR3 has 17 residues. Written as DNA, the CDR3 is TGTGCCAGCAGTCCCCGGGACTACCTCTCTGGGGCCAACGTCCTGACTTTC. Residues: CASSPRDYLSGANVLTF.

The gene calls are TRBV25-1 and TRBJ2-1; tentative D call: TRBD2 (6 bases). Germline V gene sequence: CDR1 MGHDK, CDR2 SYGVNS. The CDR3 runs 18 residues. With 3 bases removed from V and 4 bases from J, the gap between germline ends came to 22 bases. The DNA of the CDR3 is TGTGCCAGCAGTGACGGTGGCCCCGGGACTCCTTCGTACAATGAGCAGTTCTTC. This gives the protein CASSDGGPGTPSYNEQFF.

This clone was observed once. The gene calls are TRBV28 and TRBJ2-1, with TRBD2 matching 7 bases. The trim removed 4 bases at V and 7 bases at J, leaving 7 bases unmatched. In germline, CDR1 is MDHEN, CDR2 SYDVKM. The CDR3 has 14 residues. The CDR3 loop reads CASSSLAERNEQFF. The CDR3 DNA is TGTGCCAGCAGTTCGCTAGCGGAAAGGAATGAGCAGTTCTTC.

The chain couples TRBV9 to TRBJ1-2; maybe TRBD1 (5 bases). Germline V CDR1 and CDR2: SGDLS, YYNGEE. This CDR3 has 18 residues. V was trimmed by 0 bases and J by 3 bases, leaving 21 bases between them. The CDR3 DNA is TGTGCCAGCAGCGTAGTGGGGGGGACTAGGTGGGTCTACTATGGCTACACCTTC. Translated: CASSVVGGTRWVYYGYTF.

The rearrangement uses TRBV6-4 and TRBJ1-3; TRBD1 agrees at 7 bases. V gave up 5 bases and J gave up 2 bases; unmatched junction bases: 9. Germline lookup yields CDR1 MRHNA and CDR2 SNTAGT. The CDR3 length is 16 residues. CDR3 bases: TGTGCCAGCAGTAGATTAGAGGGGGCGCCTGGAAACACCATATATTTT. This encodes CASSRLEGAPGNTIYF.

This clone was observed a single time. The rearrangement links TRBV9 to TRBJ1-2; 7 bases are shared with TRBD1. CDR1 is SGDLS and CDR2 is YYNGEE in the germline V gene. This CDR3 has 14 amino acids. V trimming: 5 bases; J trimming: 6 bases; junction bases outside the gene matches: 10. The CDR3 DNA is TGTGCCAGCAGGAAAGACAGGGTCGGAGATGGCTACACCTTC. It codes for CASRKDRVGDGYTF.

The chain recombines TRBV2 with TRBJ1-1, with D tentatively TRBD1 (5 bases). There are 15 residues in the CDR3. Trimming took off 7 bases at V and 1 base at J, with 16 bases between the two ends. Germline V gene data show CDR1 as SNHLY and CDR2 as FYNNEI. CDR3 in amino acids: CASILSGAANTEAFF. The CDR3 DNA sequence: TGTGCCAGCATTTTAAGCGGGGCAGCGAACACTGAAGCTTTCTTT.

The V and J genes are TRBV9 and TRBJ2-3; D perhaps matches TRBD2 (5 bases). CDR3 length equals 14 residues. V was cut by 3 bases and J by 2 bases, with 10 bases left in between. Germline V gives CDR1 SGDLS, CDR2 YYNGEE. The CDR3 DNA reads TGTGCCAGCAGCGCGGGAAGATCCACAGATACGCAGTATTTT. Its translation: CASSAGRSTDTQYF.

The gene calls are TRBV5-6 and TRBJ2-7; D is possibly TRBD2 (5 bases). The CDR3 is 14 residues long. Trimming removed 0 bases from V and 4 bases from J, with 11 bases in between. Germline V gene data show CDR1 as SGHDT and CDR2 as YYEEEE. The CDR3 reads CASSLGTGRYEQYF. CDR3 sequence (DNA): TGTGCCAGCAGCTTGGGGACTGGAAGATACGAGCAGTACTTC.

The gene calls are TRBV6-1 and TRBJ1-1; no clear D gene. The CDR3 sequence is 11 residues long. V dropped 5 bases and J dropped 11 bases, with 12 bases sitting between them. Germline lookup yields CDR1 MNHNS and CDR2 SASEGT. CDR3 sequence: CASSPGIWAFF. Written as DNA, the CDR3 is TGTGCCAGCAGTCCAGGCATTTGGGCTTTCTTT.

The V gene is TRBV10-3, the J gene TRBJ2-1, with a tentative D call TRBD1 (5 bases). V lost 7 bases and J lost 6, with 28 bases in between. The CDR3 sequence is 18 residues long. CDR1 and CDR2 (germline): ENHRY, SYGVKD. As DNA, the CDR3 is TGTGCCATCACCCCGGGCGAAGGGGCGGCGTACAGTGGCAATGAGCAGTTCTTC. This encodes CAITPGEGAAYSGNEQFF.

The genes are TRBV13 and TRBJ2-7, with 7 bases lining up with TRBD1. This CDR3 has 14 amino acids. After removal of 3 bases from V and 0 bases from J, the junction contained 2 bases not matched to a gene. CDR1 and CDR2 (germline): PRHDT, FYEKMQ (reference sequence). The CDR3 coding sequence is TGTGCCAGCAGCTTCCGGGACAGCTCCTACGAGCAGTACTTC. Translated: CASSFRDSSYEQYF.

The CDR3 spells CASSRAGTTYNEQFF. The CDR3 DNA reads as TGCGCCAGCAGCCGGGCGGGAACAACCTACAATGAGCAGTTCTTC. The chain links TRBV5-1 to TRBJ2-1; possible D gene TRBD2, 6 bases. Germline CDR1 is SGHRS and CDR2 is YFSETQ. The CDR3 is 15 residues long. V lost 4 bases and J lost 2, with 13 bases in between.

This chain joins TRBV6-1 and TRBJ1-3; 10 nucleotides match TRBD1. This CDR3 is 17 amino acids long. Germline lookup yields CDR1 MNHNS and CDR2 SASEGT. With V trimmed by 3 bases and J by 1 base, 6 bases remained unmatched. As DNA, the CDR3 is TGTGCCAGCAGTGACCAGACAGGGGGCGCTTCTGGAAACACCATATATTTT. It codes for CASSDQTGGASGNTIYF.

The genes are TRBV6-5 and TRBJ2-7; 8 bases fit TRBD1. With V trimmed by 7 bases and J by 2 bases, 4 bases remained unmatched. CDR3 length: 13 residues. Per germline, CDR1 MNHEY and CDR2 SVGAGI. CDR3 sequence reads: CASNTGGTYEQYF. The CDR3 coding sequence is TGTGCCAGCAACACAGGGGGAACCTACGAGCAGTACTTC.

The V gene is TRBV10-3, the J gene TRBJ2-5, with TRBD1 matching over 7 bases. The germline V gene encodes CDR1 ENHRY and CDR2 SYGVKD. CDR3 size: 14 residues. V lost 5 bases to trimming and J lost 2 bases; unmatched junction nucleotides: 5. DNA for the CDR3: TGTGCCATCAGTCACCGGGACAGACAAGAGACCCAGTACTTC. This sequence encodes CAISHRDRQETQYF.

This chain joins TRBV23-1 and TRBJ1-5; TRBD1 agrees at 7 bases. TRBV23-1 is reported as an ORF; its role is uncertain. The CDR3 loop spans 15 amino acids. V trimming: 7 bases; J trimming: 0 bases; junction bases outside the gene matches: 6. CDR3 region: CASTDREYSNQPQHF. The CDR3 DNA reads TGCGCCAGCACCGACAGGGAGTATAGCAATCAGCCCCAGCATTTT.

This clone has more than one count but fewer than ten. V and J are TRBV7-3 and TRBJ2-5; D is perhaps TRBD2 (5 bases). Trimming removed 5 bases from V and 1 base from J, with 17 bases in between. CDR3 length: 16 residues. Germline V gene lookup returns CDR1 SGHTA and CDR2 FQGTGA. The CDR3 sequence is CASSDGGSAGQETQYF. CDR3 DNA sequence: TGTGCCAGCAGCGACGGCGGATCGGCGGGCCAAGAGACCCAGTACTTC. The full variable domain, with the rest looked up from reference TRBV7-3 and TRBJ2-5, is GAGVSQTPSNKVTEKGKYVELRCDPISGHTALYWYRQSLGQGPEFLIYFQGTGAADDSGLPNDRFFAVRPEGSVSTLKIQRTERGDSAVYLCASSDGGSAGQETQYFGPGTRLLVL.

The V call is TRBV5-4, the J call TRBJ2-3; perhaps TRBD1 as D (7 bases). The CDR3 covers 16 residues. The V end lost 4 bases, the J end lost 4 bases, and 19 bases lay between the germline ends. In germline, CDR1 is SGHNT, CDR2 YYREEE (reference sequence). The CDR3 bases are TGTGCCAGCAGCCCAAGACAGGGAAGGGGGGCAGATACGCAGTATTTT. Its protein is CASSPRQGRGADTQYF.